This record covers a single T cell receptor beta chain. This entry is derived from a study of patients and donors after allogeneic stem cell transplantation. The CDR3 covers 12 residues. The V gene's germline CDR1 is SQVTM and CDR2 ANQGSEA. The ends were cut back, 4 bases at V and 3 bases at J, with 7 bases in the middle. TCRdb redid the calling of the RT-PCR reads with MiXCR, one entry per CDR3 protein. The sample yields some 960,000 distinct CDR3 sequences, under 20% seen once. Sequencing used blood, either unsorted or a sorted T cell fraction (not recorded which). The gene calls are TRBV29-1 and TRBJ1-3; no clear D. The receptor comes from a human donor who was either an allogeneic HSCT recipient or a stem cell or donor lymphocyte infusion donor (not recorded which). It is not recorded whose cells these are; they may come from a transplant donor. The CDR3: CSVGTDGNTIYF. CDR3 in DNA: TGCAGCGTTGGGACGGATGGAAACACCATATATTTT.